This T cell receptor beta chain came from a study of CD8+ T cells in alopecia areata. Study overall: A regimen of oral tofacitinib, 5 to 10 mg twice daily, was given to treated patients. Study findings and constraints: It was observed that many expanded lesional clones persisted in scalp and blood during tofacitinib. Scalp samples also contribute reads from the resident alphabeta T cells found in normal skin.

This clone was observed many times. Its matching antigen is unknown. It was cDNA, reverse transcribed from extracted RNA, that served as the sequencing template. TCRdb's copy holds only in-frame clones and misses some; the assay was immunoSEQ multiplex PCR. The sample records around 120,000 clones, about 61% being singletons. This CDR3 is 19 amino acids long. The V segment lost 3 bases and the J segment 2 bases; nucleotides outside the gene matches: 16. Germline V gives CDR1 SGHKS, CDR2 YYEKEE (reference sequence). Described treatment: oral pan-JAK inhibitor, 5-10 mg twice daily. J is TRBJ1-5 and V is TRBV5-5; 8 bases line up with TRBD1. The sequencing here drew on CD8+ T cells sorted from blood, taken at week 4, from a patient treated with tofacitinib. This TCR was sampled from a human donor with alopecia areata. This CDR3 reads CASSSRPDRAVVGNQPQHF. The CDR3 region has the DNA TGTGCCAGCAGCTCCCGACCGGACAGGGCGGTAGTTGGCAATCAGCCCCAGCATTTT.